Detailed here is one T cell receptor (beta chain). Its antigen target is currently unknown. Per-nucleotide qualities are absent, and no much larger clonotype sits a single base away. These data belong to a study of shared clonotypes between healthy human individuals (dated by TCRdb to 2019 to 2021). In terms of the full investigation: The cohort included a few men and a couple of women between 18 and 49 years of age. For each donor, three plates each were used for CD4 naive and CD4 memory, two plates were used for CD8 naive, and one plate was used for CD8 memory. To estimate repertoire size and how much clonotypes are shared between individuals, the study performed deep sequencing of blood TCR repertoires from a handful of healthy adults. To increase sequencing depth and limit assay-specific biases, different laboratories used diverse techniques to prepare libraries and sequence TCR repertoires. Between about 0.9 and 8.9 billion PBMCs per donor were obtained by leukapheresis.

Beyond this particular receptor, the publication reports: Even with the large sequencing depth, rarefaction of the sorted-subset datasets indicated that sequencing was incomplete. Sampling was restricted to blood, and TCR repertoires in tissues likely differ from the TCR repertoires found in blood. Because the study included only a small number of donors, the genetic and exposure-history diversity represented was limited. Compared with non-shared clonotypes, clonotypes shared by all four sorted-subset donors had higher generation probabilities. Pairwise subsampling led to the expectation that sequencing depth would affect the degree of clonotype sharing among donors. Sharing across several donors was observed for approximately 5% of naive CD4, under 4% of naive CD8, 2% to 2.5% of memory CD4, and around 0.4% of memory CD8 clonotypes. Larger estimated clonotype richness was generally found for naive subsets than for memory subsets.

The CDR3, from cysteine to phenylalanine, totals 13 residues. This entry keeps only the CDR3 DNA: 39 bases, framed from base 1. TCR CDR3 regions were amplified from genomic DNA by multiplex PCR using the deep immunoSEQ assay. Extracted genomic DNA from each cell subset was spread evenly across all wells of several immunoSEQ 96-well plates, with each plate serving as a replicate. Each replicate PCR for sorted subsets received roughly 0.2 ug genomic DNA, equal to roughly 30,000 T cell genomes. The purified libraries were quantified using a Qubit 3.0 fluorometer, sized with a Bioanalyzer 2100, and then quantified again using the KAPA Library Quantification kit. Every immunoSEQ 96-well plate was sequenced on a separate single-read 150-cycle Illumina NextSeq 550 flow cell. The study's processing was this. The immunoSEQ output contained only junctional sequences without quality scores, so filtering could not match that applied to full-length reads. To assign V/J genes and CDR3, sequences were annotated against IMGT germline references using PyIR, a Python wrapper for IgBLAST v1.9. Reads were removed for weak V/J assignments (E-value above 1e-6), missing CDR3, stop codons, out-of-frame junctions, or ambiguous translated residues. V3J clonotypes were defined as sequences sharing an identical inferred V gene, J gene, and CDR3 amino acid sequence. Percentage overlap between repertoires was computed as shared unique clonotypes divided by the size of the smaller repertoire. Richness of each repertoire was evaluated using RTK rarefaction, the Chao1 estimator, and Recon v2.1 estimates of unobserved clonotypes. OLGA was used to compute generation probabilities for all TCRbeta clonotypes that the gDNA method yielded from a handful of donors. Sourced from immuneACCESS, this table was stored by TCRdb with only in-frame sequences that have V and J called. A share of the clones is absent; for the studies checked, an unresolved V gene accounts for under half, and the remainder has no known explanation. Clone size and V and J calls were adopted from that table, with D and trimming inferred from the DNA. The sample includes a few hundred thousand clones, with about 97% observed a single time. Of the sample, around 0.06% is held by the ten largest clones.

Donors were healthy HIV-negative adults with no recently reported acute infections or vaccinations. Only Caucasian adults living in Nashville, Tennessee, USA were represented among the donors. CD4+ T cells were enriched by magnetic negative selection, after which naive cells were positively selected on CD45RA and the negative fraction was taken as the memory subset. After blood collection by leukapheresis, PBMCs were isolated using Ficoll-Histopaque density gradient centrifugation and then cryopreserved in the vapor phase of liquid nitrogen. Analytical flow cytometry was used to check the purity and quantity of each magnetically sorted T cell population. Genomic DNA was isolated from each sorted fraction and quantified by UV absorbance on a Nanodrop 2000c.

This clonotype originated in a woman in her 30s in good health. The sequencing sample was made of naive CD4+ T cells sorted from blood. The meaning of the sample's cell subset or site label: CD45RA+ positively selected. Rearrangement joined TRBV21-1 to TRBJ1-1. TRBV21-1 is a pseudogene locus. In nucleotides, the sequence is TGTGCCAGCAGCAAAGCCGACAACACTGAAGCTTTCTTT. Its coded protein is CASSKADNTEAFF.